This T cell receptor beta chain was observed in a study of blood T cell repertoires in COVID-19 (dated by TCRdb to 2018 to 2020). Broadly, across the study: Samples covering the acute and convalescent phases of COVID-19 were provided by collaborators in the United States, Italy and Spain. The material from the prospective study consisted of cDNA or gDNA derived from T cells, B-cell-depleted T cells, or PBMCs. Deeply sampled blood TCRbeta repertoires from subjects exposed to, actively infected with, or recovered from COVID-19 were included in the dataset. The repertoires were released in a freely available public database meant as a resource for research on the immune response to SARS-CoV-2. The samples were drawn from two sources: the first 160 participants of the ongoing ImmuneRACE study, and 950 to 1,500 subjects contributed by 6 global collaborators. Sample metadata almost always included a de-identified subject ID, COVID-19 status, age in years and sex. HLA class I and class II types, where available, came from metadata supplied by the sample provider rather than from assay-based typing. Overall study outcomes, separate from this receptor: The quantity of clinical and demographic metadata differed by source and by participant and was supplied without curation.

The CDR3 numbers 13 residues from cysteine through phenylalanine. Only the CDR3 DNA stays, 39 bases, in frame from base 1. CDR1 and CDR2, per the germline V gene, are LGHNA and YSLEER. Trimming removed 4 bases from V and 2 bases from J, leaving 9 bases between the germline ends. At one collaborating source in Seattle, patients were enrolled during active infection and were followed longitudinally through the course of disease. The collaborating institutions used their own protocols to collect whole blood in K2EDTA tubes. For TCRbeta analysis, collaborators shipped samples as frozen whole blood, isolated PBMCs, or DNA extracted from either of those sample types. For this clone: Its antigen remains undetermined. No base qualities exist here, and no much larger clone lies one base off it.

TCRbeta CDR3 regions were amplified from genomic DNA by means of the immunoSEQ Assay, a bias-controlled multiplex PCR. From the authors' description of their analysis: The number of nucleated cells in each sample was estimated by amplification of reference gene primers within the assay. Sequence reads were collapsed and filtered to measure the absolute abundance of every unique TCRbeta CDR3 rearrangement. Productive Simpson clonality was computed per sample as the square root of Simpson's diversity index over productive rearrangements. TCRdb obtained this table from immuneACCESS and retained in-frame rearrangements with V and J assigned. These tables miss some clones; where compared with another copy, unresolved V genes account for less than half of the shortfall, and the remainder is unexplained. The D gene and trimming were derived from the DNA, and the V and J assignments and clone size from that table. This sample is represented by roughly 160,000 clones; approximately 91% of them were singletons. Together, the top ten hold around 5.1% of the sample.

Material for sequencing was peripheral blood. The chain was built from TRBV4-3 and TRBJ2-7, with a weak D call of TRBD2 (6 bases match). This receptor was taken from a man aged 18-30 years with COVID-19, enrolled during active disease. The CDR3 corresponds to CASSRGAPYEQYF. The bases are TGCGCCAGCAGCCGCGGGGCGCCCTACGAGCAGTACTTC.